Listed below are T cell receptor beta chains from one sample, sequenced in a study of T cell changes during pregnancy in multiple sclerosis. Some clones are missing from TCRdb's copy, which holds only in-frame ones; the method was immunoSEQ multiplex PCR. The table records around 100,000 clones, around 92% of them present only once. Specimen: peripheral blood, collected after pregnancy. These receptors were taken from a female donor with multiple sclerosis, enrolled in a pregnancy study. CDR3s include the opening cysteine and the closing phenylalanine or tryptophan. Each record gives: clone size, V gene, CDR3 protein. Expanded clones are given a class, and other clones once, few, many or no size at all.

clone size: NA; V gene: TRBV6-6; CDR3 protein: CASSHCQGRKTYGYTF
clone size: NA; V gene: TRBV6-5; CDR3 protein: CASSYSSRRFNSPLHF
clone size: NA; V gene: TRBV10-3; CDR3 protein: CAISEGAARSGNQPQHF
clone size: NA; V gene: TRBV28; CDR3 protein: CASSLMGQGPEVSLPPLHF
clone size: NA; V gene: TRBV30; CDR3 protein: CAWNLNRVGNTIYF
clone size: NA; V gene: TRBV5-1; CDR3 protein: CASSLERGAALDTQYF
clone size: NA; V gene: TRBV7-8; CDR3 protein: CASSSSETGGAHYGYTF
clone size: NA; V gene: TRBV6-4; CDR3 protein: CASSDSRRGATYSEAFF
clone size: many; V gene: TRBV6-1; CDR3 protein: CASRTGDTGELFF
clone size: NA; V gene: TRBV7-2; CDR3 protein: CASSLVQGPYEQYF
clone size: NA; V gene: TRBV6-6; CDR3 protein: CASSSTDYPNYGYTF
clone size: NA; V gene: TRBV2; CDR3 protein: CASSPATTPAGGYTF
clone size: once; V gene: TRBV28; CDR3 protein: CASSLFGQGAQEQYF
clone size: once; V gene: TRBV2; CDR3 protein: CASSKNREYEQYF
clone size: NA; V gene: TRBV6-1; CDR3 protein: CAFQGLAWGYTF
clone size: NA; V gene: TRBV6-1; CDR3 protein: CASSEGRYYGYTF
clone size: NA; V gene: TRBV9; CDR3 protein: CASSPRQSNSYEQYF
clone size: NA; V gene: TRBV18; CDR3 protein: CASSGTSGGAAYEQYF
clone size: once; V gene: TRBV5-1; CDR3 protein: CASSNSGGSYNEQFF
clone size: NA; V gene: TRBV15; CDR3 protein: CATSRDSGSHTGELFF
clone size: once; V gene: TRBV4-3; CDR3 protein: CASSRSMGGSSYNSPLHF
clone size: once; V gene: TRBV11-3; CDR3 protein: CASSLTGGAEQYF
clone size: NA; V gene: TRBV25-1; CDR3 protein: CASAGRTSYEQYF
clone size: NA; V gene: TRBV28; CDR3 protein: CASSARLGSGANVLTF
clone size: NA; V gene: TRBV7-3; CDR3 protein: CASSLAGLNTEAFF
clone size: few; V gene: TRBV11-2; CDR3 protein: CASSLAGAGGSRETQYF
clone size: NA; V gene: TRBV29-1; CDR3 protein: CSVDGTGGTDTQYF
clone size: NA; V gene: TRBV5-1; CDR3 protein: CASSLGQGYEKLFF
clone size: NA; V gene: TRBV28; CDR3 protein: CASSPGTGRGSNQPQHF
clone size: NA; V gene: TRBV7-2; CDR3 protein: CASSPRTGGNYGYTF
clone size: NA; V gene: TRBV4-2; CDR3 protein: CASSDRILNSGNTIYF
clone size: NA; V gene: TRBV7-2; CDR3 protein: CASSLDSGNTEAFF